This is a list of T cell receptor beta chains from one sample in a study of cytomegalovirus exposure and HLA in healthy donors. Repertoires were generated with immunoSEQ multiplex PCR, while TCRdb's copy carries only in-frame clones and drops some. The top ten hold 4.1% of the sample, which has approximately 100,000 clones, 79% seen once. Material: PBMCs. The source is a female donor in good health and CMV-seropositive. The CDR3 runs from the conserved cysteine through the conserved F or W. The D gene is left open where the match is weak. Size is stated for part of the rows, as once, few or many counts, or as a class when the clone is expanded.

clone_size | d_call | j_call | v_call | cdr3_nt | cdr3_aa
- | TRBD2 | TRBJ2-7 | TRBV29-1 | TGCAGCGTTGCCACACACTCTATGGCGGGAGGTCTCTACGAGCAGTACTTC | CSVATHSMAGGLYEQYF
- | - | TRBJ2-2 | TRBV5-1 | TGCGCCAGCAGCTTTTCGTCGCAGGGCTTTGCGAACACCGGGGAGCTGTTTTTT | CASSFSSQGFANTGELFF
- | TRBD1 | TRBJ1-5 | TRBV7-9 | TGTGCCAGCAGCTTAGGGACAGGGGGGGCAGGACCCCAGCATTTT | CASSLGTGGAGPQHF
- | TRBD1 | TRBJ1-2 | TRBV6-1 | TGTGCCAGCAGAGGGACAGGCAGCTATGGCTACACCTTC | CASRGTGSYGYTF
few | - | TRBJ2-1 | TRBV27 | TGTGCCAGCAGTTCTCCATATGGGAGCGGAGGCTACAATGAGCAGTTCTTC | CASSSPYGSGGYNEQFF
- | TRBD1 | TRBJ2-7 | TRBV2 | TGTGCCAGCAGTGAGGCAGGGGGCTTCGGTACCTACGAGCAGTACTTC | CASSEAGGFGTYEQYF
- | TRBD1 | TRBJ1-2 | TRBV5-1 | TGCGCCAGCAGTGATATCCCGGGACAGGGTCCCTATGGCTACACCTTC | CASSDIPGQGPYGYTF
- | TRBD1 | TRBJ1-2 | TRBV19 | TGTGCCACCTCGACAGGGGGCAGCTATGGCTACACCTTC | CATSTGGSYGYTF
- | - | TRBJ2-2 | TRBV6-1 | TGTGCCAGCAGTACAAACAGGGATACCGGGGAGCTGTTTTTT | CASSTNRDTGELFF
- | - | TRBJ1-2 | TRBV6-1 | TGTGCCAGCAGTTCACCAGGGTATGGCTACACCTTC | CASSSPGYGYTF
- | TRBD2 | TRBJ2-7 | TRBV7-2 | TGTGCCAGCAGCTTAGGGGGGCCAAGGACTAGCGGAACCTACGAGCAGTACTTC | CASSLGGPRTSGTYEQYF
- | TRBD1 | TRBJ1-6 | TRBV7-9 | TGTGCCAGCAGCGCGGCTACAGGGGGGAGTTCACCCCTCCACTTT | CASSAATGGSSPLHF
- | - | TRBJ2-7 | TRBV27 | TGTGCCAGCAGTTTCAGTGGGCCCTACGAGCAGTACTTC | CASSFSGPYEQYF
- | - | TRBJ2-5 | TRBV11-2 | TGTGCCAGCAGCCAGCAGGGGGGTAACATGAAAGAGACCCAGTACTTC | CASSQQGGNMKETQYF
- | - | TRBJ1-2 | TRBV6-5 | TGTGCCAGCAGTTACGTCGGGTTCTATGGCTACACCTTC | CASSYVGFYGYTF
few | - | TRBJ1-3 | TRBV7-2 | TGTGCCAGCACCTCGATTGGGGGGGTCGGAAACACCATATATTTT | CASTSIGGVGNTIYF
- | TRBD1 | TRBJ2-6 | TRBV6-1 | TGTGCCAGCAGTGGGGACAGCTCTGCTTCTGGGGCCAACGGCCTGACTTTC | CASSGDSSASGANGLTF
once | - | TRBJ1-1 | TRBV5-6 | TGTGCCAGCAGTTGGGGTAGCGTTGAAGCTTTCTTT | CASSWGSVEAFF
- | TRBD2 | TRBJ2-1 | TRBV6-6 | TGTGCCAGCAGTCCCACTAGCGGGAGGGCCGTTGAGCAGTTCTTC | CASSPTSGRAVEQFF
- | TRBD1 | TRBJ1-1 | TRBV5-1 | TGCGCCAGCAGCGTCGAGACAGGGGCCCTGAACACTGAAGCTTTCTTT | CASSVETGALNTEAFF
- | TRBD2 | TRBJ2-7 | TRBV2 | TGTGCCAGCAGGACTAGCGGGTACGAGCAGTACTTC | CASRTSGYEQYF
once | - | TRBJ1-2 | TRBV4-2 | TGTGCCAGCAGCCAAGATTGGCAGGGATTTAACTATGGCTACACCTTC | CASSQDWQGFNYGYTF
- | - | TRBJ1-6 | TRBV7-6 | TGTGCCAGCAGCTTAGCCCAGCCAAGCACAGATTCACCCCTCCACTTT | CASSLAQPSTDSPLHF
- | TRBD2 | TRBJ2-7 | TRBV4-1 | TGCGCCAGCAGCCGGACTAGCGGGGCCGGGCCTCCCTACTACGAGCAGTACTTC | CASSRTSGAGPPYYEQYF
- | TRBD1 | TRBJ2-7 | TRBV6-1 | TGTGCCAGCACTGCCGGGACAGGTAATTACTACGAGCAGTACTTC | CASTAGTGNYYEQYF
- | TRBD1 | TRBJ1-1 | TRBV27 | TGTGCCAGCAGTCCCTCGGGACAGGCCGCCCGGAACACTGAAGCTTTCTTT | CASSPSGQAARNTEAFF
- | - | TRBJ2-5 | TRBV4-2 | TGTGCCAGCAGCCAAGATTTAGGGGGAGATGGAGAGACCCAGTACTTC | CASSQDLGGDGETQYF
- | TRBD1 | TRBJ2-2 | TRBV5-1 | TGCGCCAGCAGCTTGGTAGGGGGCAGCACCGGGGAGCTGTTTTTT | CASSLVGGSTGELFF
- | TRBD2 | TRBJ2-3 | TRBV30 | TGTGCCTATCACACCCGGACTAGCGGGGGAGGGTCCTTTATAAGGGCAGATACGCAGTATTTT | CAYHTRTSGGGSFIRADTQYF
- | TRBD1 | TRBJ1-1 | TRBV5-1 | TGCGCCAGCAGCTTGGGCGACAGGGGATGGGGGGCTTTCTTT | CASSLGDRGWGAFF
few | - | TRBJ1-2 | TRBV28 | TGTGCCAGCAGTGCGGCGGGGACCCCCAATGGCTACACCTTC | CASSAAGTPNGYTF
- | TRBD2 | TRBJ2-1 | TRBV5-4 | TGTGCCAGCAGCTTGGCTAGCGGTGGGGCCTACAATGAGCAGTTCTTC | CASSLASGGAYNEQFF
- | - | TRBJ2-3 | TRBV15 | TGTGCCACCAGCAGAGATGAAGGACAAGATACGCAGTATTTT | CATSRDEGQDTQYF
- | - | TRBJ2-5 | TRBV9 | TGTGCCAGCAGCGTAGGTCTAGCGTCCCGCCAAGAGACCCAGTACTTC | CASSVGLASRQETQYF
- | - | TRBJ1-1 | TRBV11-2 | TGTGCCAGCACCCTAGGTTGGGGCAGAGCGAACACTGAAGCTTTCTTT | CASTLGWGRANTEAFF
once | - | TRBJ1-6 | TRBV5-6 | TGTGCCAGCAGCTTGCTAGGGGTTGGGAATTCACCCCTCCACTTT | CASSLLGVGNSPLHF
- | - | TRBJ1-2 | TRBV12-5 | TGTGCTAGTGGTGCCGCTTTCGGGGGAAATAAGGCTAACTATGGCTACACCTTC | CASGAAFGGNKANYGYTF
once | - | TRBJ2-3 | TRBV10-1 | TGCGCCAGCAGTGAGTCGGGACACAACACAGATACGCAGTATTTT | CASSESGHNTDTQYF
- | - | TRBJ2-4 | TRBV18 | TGTGCCAGCTCACATACCAAGGGGTTGGCCAAAAACAGTCAGTACTTC | CASSHTKGLAKNSQYF
- | TRBD2 | TRBJ2-5 | TRBV5-4 | TGTGCCAGCAGCTTACCTAGCGGGGATACCCAAGAGACCCAGTACTTC | CASSLPSGDTQETQYF
once | - | TRBJ2-1 | TRBV5-5 | TGTGCCAGCAGCGTCGGGACTTACAATGAGCAGTTCTTC | CASSVGTYNEQFF
- | - | TRBJ2-2 | TRBV10-1 | TGCGCCAGCAGTGACCCGAACAGGCCCGGGGAGCTGTTTTTT | CASSDPNRPGELFF
- | TRBD1 | TRBJ2-7 | TRBV7-9 | TGTGCCAGCAGCCTCACAGGGGCCCCGGTCTCCTACGAGCAGTACTTC | CASSLTGAPVSYEQYF
- | - | TRBJ1-2 | TRBV5-4 | TGTGCCAGCAGCTTGGGGGGGCAGGGGTACTATGGCTACACCTTC | CASSLGGQGYYGYTF
- | - | TRBJ1-1 | TRBV7-2 | TGTGCCAGCAGCCGCGTAGCGGGATGGCTGGGCCCTGAAGCTTTCTTT | CASSRVAGWLGPEAFF
- | - | TRBJ2-7 | TRBV9 | TGTGCCAGCAGCGTCGACGGGACTTTGGAGCAGTACTTC | CASSVDGTLEQYF
- | TRBD1 | TRBJ1-1 | TRBV7-9 | TGTGCCAGCAGCCCCACAGTCCCAGGGGGCAGGTGGGAAGCTTTCTTT | CASSPTVPGGRWEAFF
- | TRBD1 | TRBJ2-5 | TRBV12-5 | TGTGCTAGTGGTCTCGGGACAGGTGGGGCACAAGAGACCCAGTACTTC | CASGLGTGGAQETQYF
few | TRBD1 | TRBJ1-5 | TRBV12-5 | TGTGCTAGTGGTTTGGTGGGGGACAGCAGCAATCAGCCCCAGCATTTT | CASGLVGDSSNQPQHF
- | - | TRBJ1-5 | TRBV28 | TGTGCCAGCAGTTTTCCGTCAGGCTTCTATAGCAATCAGCCCCAGCATTTT | CASSFPSGFYSNQPQHF
- | - | TRBJ2-7 | TRBV6-1 | TGTGCCACGCTCCGGGAGAAAACCTACGAGCAGTACTTC | CATLREKTYEQYF
- | TRBD2 | TRBJ2-7 | TRBV30 | TGTGCCTGGAGGGAGCGGGGGCGGACCTACGAGCAGTACTTC | CAWRERGRTYEQYF
- | - | TRBJ2-1 | TRBV5-1 | TGCGCCAGCAGCTTGGCGCAGGGCCATGAGCAGTTCTTC | CASSLAQGHEQFF